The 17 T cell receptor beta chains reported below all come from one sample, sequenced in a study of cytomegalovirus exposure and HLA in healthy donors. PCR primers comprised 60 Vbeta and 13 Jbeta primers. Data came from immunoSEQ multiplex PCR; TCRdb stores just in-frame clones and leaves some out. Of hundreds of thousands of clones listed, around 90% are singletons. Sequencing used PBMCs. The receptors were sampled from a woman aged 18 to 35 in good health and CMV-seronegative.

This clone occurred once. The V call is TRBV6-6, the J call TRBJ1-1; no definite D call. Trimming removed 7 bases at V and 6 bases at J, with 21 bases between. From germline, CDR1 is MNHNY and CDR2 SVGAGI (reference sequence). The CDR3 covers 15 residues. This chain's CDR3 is CASKNSWEYNAEAFF. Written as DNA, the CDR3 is TGTGCCAGCAAAAACAGTTGGGAGTATAACGCTGAAGCTTTCTTT.

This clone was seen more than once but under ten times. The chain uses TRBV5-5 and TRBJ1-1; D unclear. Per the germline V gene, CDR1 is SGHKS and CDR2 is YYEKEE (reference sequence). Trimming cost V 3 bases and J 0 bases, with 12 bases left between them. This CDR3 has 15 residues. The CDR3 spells CASSSLINMNTEAFF. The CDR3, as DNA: TGTGCCAGCAGCTCTCTGATCAACATGAACACTGAAGCTTTCTTT.

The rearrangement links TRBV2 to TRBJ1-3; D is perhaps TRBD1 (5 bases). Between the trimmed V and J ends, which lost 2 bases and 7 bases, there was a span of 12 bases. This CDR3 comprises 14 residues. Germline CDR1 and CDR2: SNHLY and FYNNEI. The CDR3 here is CASSEPRAWNTIYF. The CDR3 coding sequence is TGTGCCAGCAGTGAACCCAGGGCGTGGAACACCATATATTTT.

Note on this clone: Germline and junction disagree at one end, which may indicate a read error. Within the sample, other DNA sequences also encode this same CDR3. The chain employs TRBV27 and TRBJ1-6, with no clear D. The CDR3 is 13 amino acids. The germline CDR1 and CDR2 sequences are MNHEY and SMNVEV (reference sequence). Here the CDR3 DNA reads TGTGCCAGCACTGGAGTTTATAATTCCCCCCTCCACTTT. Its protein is CASTGVYNSPLHF.

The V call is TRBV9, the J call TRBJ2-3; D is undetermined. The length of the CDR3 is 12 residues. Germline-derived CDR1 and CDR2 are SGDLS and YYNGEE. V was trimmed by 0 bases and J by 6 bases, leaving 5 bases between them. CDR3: CASSVEADTQYF. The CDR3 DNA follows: TGTGCCAGCAGCGTAGAAGCCGATACGCAGTATTTT.

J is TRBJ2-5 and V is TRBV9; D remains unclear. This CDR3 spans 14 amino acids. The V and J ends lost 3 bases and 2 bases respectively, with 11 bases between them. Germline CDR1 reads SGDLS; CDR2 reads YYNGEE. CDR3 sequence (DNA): TGTGCCAGCAGCGCGTCTCCCCTTCAAGAGACCCAGTACTTC. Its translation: CASSASPLQETQYF.

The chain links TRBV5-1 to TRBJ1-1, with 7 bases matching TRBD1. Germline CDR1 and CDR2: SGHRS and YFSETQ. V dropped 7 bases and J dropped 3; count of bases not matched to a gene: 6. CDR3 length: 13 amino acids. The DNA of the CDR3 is TGCGCCAGCCGGGACAGCTTCTACACTGAAGCTTTCTTT. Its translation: CASRDSFYTEAFF.

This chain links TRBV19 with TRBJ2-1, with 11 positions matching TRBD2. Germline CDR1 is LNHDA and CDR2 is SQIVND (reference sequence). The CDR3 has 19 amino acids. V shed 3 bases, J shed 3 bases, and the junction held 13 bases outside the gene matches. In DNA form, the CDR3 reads TGTGCCAGTAGTATCGGACTAGCGGGCCCTGGAGTAGGCTACAATGAGCAGTTCTTC. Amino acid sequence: CASSIGLAGPGVGYNEQFF.

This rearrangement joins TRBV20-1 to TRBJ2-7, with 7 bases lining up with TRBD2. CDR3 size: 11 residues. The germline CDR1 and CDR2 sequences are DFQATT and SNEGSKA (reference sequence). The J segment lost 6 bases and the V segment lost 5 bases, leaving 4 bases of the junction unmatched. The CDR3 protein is CSAWGGGEQYF. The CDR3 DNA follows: TGCAGTGCTTGGGGGGGAGGCGAGCAGTACTTC.

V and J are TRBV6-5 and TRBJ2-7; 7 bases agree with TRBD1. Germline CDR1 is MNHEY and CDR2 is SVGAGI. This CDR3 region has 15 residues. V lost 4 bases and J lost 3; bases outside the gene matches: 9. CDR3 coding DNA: TGTGCCAGCAGTTTCTATATAGGGGACAGCTACGAGCAGTACTTC. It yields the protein CASSFYIGDSYEQYF.

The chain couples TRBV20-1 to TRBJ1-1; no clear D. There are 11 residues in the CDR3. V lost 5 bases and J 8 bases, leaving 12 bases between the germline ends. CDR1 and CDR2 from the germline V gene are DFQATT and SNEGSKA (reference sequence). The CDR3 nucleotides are TGCAGTGCTCAAAGCGGTCAGGAAGCTTTCTTT. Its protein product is CSAQSGQEAFF.

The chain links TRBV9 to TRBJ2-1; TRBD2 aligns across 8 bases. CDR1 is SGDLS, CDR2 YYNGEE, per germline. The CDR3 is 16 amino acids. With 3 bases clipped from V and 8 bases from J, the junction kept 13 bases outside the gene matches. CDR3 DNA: TGTGCCAGCAGCGCTGACTCTAGCGGGCAAAGCGATGAGCAGTTCTTC. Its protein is CASSADSSGQSDEQFF. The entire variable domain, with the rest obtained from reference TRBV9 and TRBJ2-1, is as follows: DSGVTQTPKHLITATGQRVTLRCSPRSGDLSVYWYQQSLDQGLQFLIQYYNGEERAKGNILERFSAQQFPDLHSELNLSSLELGDSALYFCASSADSSGQSDEQFFGPGTRLTVL.

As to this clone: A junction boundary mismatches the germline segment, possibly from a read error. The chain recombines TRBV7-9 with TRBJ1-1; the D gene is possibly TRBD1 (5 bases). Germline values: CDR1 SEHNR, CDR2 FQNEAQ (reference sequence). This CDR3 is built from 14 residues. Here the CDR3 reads CSSSYVGRYTEAFF. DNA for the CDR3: TGTTCCAGCAGCTACGTGGGGCGGTACACTGAAGCTTTCTTT.

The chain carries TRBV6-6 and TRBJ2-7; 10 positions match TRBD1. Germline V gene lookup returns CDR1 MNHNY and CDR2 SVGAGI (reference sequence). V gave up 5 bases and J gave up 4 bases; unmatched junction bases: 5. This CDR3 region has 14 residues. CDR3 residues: CASSRQGAGYEQYF. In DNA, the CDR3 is TGTGCCAGCAGTCGACAGGGGGCGGGGTACGAGCAGTACTTC.

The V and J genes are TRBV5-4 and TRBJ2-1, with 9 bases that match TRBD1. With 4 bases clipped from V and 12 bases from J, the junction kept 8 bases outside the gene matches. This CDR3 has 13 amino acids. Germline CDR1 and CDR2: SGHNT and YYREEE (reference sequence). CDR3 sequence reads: CASSRQGVGVQFF. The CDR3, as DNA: TGTGCCAGCAGCAGACAGGGGGTGGGAGTGCAGTTCTTC. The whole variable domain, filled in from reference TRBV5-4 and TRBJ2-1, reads ETGVTQSPTHLIKTRGQQVTLRCSSQSGHNTVSWYQQALGQGPQFIFQYYREEENGRGNFPPRFSGLQFPNYSSELNVNALELDDSALYLCASSRQGVGVQFFGPGTRLTVL.

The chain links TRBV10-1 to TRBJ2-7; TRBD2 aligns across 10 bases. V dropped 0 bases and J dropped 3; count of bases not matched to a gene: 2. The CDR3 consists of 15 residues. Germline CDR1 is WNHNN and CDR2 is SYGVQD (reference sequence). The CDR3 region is CASSESLAGVYEQYF. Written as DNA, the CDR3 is TGCGCCAGCAGTGAGTCCCTAGCGGGAGTCTACGAGCAGTACTTC.

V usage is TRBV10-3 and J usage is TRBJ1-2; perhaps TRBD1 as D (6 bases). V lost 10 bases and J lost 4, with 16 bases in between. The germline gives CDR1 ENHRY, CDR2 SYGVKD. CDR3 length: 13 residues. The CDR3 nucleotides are TGTGCCAGCGTTAACCAGGGGCCCTATGGCTACACCTTC. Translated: CASVNQGPYGYTF.